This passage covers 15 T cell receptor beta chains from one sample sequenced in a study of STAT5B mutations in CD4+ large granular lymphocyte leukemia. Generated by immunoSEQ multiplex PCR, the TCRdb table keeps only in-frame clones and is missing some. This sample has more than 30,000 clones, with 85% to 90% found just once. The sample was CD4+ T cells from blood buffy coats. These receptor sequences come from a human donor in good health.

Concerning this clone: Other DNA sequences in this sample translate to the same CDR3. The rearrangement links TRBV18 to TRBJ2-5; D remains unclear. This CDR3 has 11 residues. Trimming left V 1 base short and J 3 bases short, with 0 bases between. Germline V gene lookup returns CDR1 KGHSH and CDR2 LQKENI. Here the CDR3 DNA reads TGTGCCAGCTCACCACAAGAGACCCAGTACTTC. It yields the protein CASSPQETQYF.

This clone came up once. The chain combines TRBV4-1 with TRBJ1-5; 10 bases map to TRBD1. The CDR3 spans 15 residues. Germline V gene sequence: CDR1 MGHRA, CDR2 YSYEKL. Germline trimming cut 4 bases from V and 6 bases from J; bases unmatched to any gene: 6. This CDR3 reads CASSRATGGGQPQHF. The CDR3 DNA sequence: TGCGCCAGCAGCCGAGCGACAGGGGGCGGTCAGCCCCAGCATTTT.

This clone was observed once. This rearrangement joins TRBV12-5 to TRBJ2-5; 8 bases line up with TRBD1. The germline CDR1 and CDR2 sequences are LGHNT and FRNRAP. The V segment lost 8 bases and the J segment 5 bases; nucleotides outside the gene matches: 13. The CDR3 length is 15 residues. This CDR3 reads CASSLGQGPRETQYF. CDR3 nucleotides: TGTGCTAGTAGCCTTGGACAGGGACCTAGGGAGACCCAGTACTTC.

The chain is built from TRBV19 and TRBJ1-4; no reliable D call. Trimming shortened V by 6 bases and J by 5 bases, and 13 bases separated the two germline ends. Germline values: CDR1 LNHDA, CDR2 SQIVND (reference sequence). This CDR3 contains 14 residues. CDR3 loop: CASSMYVRNEKLFF. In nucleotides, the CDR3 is TGTGCCAGTAGCATGTATGTCAGGAATGAAAAACTGTTTTTT.

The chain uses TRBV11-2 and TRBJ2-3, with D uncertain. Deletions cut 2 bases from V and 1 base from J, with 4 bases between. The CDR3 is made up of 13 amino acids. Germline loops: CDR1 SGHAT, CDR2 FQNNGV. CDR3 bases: TGTGCCAGCAGCTTAATACGCACAGATACGCAGTATTTT. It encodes CASSLIRTDTQYF.

The CDR3 region is CASARFSLNYGYTF. Here the CDR3 DNA reads TGTGCCTCGGCGAGGTTTTCCCTTAACTATGGCTACACCTTC. This rearrangement joins TRBV10-3 to TRBJ1-2; D not resolved. The CDR3 spans 14 residues. Trimming stripped 11 bases from V and 1 base from J, with 17 bases between. Germline V gene sequence: CDR1 ENHRY, CDR2 SYGVKD.

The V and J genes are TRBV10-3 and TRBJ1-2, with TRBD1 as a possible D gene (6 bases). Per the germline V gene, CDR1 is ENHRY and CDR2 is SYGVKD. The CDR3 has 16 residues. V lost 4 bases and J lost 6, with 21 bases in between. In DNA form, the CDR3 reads TGTGCCATCAGTGGTCCCCCCCCAGGGGATGAGGATGGCTACACCTTC. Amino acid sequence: CAISGPPPGDEDGYTF.

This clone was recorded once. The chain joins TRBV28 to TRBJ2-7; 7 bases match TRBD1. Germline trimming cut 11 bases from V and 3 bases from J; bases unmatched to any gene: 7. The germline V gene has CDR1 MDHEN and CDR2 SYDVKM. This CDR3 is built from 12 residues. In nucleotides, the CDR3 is TGTGCCGTCCGGGACAGCCTCTACGAGCAGTACTTC. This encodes CAVRDSLYEQYF.

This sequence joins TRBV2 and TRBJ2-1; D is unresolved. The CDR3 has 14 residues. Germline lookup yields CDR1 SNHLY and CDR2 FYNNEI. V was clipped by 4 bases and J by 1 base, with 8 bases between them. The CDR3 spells CASSALSSYNEQFF. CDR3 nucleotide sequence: TGTGCCAGCAGTGCGTTATCGTCCTACAATGAGCAGTTCTTC.

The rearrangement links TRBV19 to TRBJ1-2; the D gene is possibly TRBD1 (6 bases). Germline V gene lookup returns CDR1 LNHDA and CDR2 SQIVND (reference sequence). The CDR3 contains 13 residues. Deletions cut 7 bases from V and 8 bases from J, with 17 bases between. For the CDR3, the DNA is TGTGCCAGTAAGGTGCCAGGGGATAGGGGCTACACCTTC. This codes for CASKVPGDRGYTF.

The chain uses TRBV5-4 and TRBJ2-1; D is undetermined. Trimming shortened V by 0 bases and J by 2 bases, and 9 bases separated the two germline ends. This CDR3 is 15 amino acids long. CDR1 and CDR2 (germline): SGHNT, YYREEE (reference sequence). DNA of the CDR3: TGTGCCAGCAGCTTGGTGGCGCGCACCTACAATGAGCAGTTCTTC. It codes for CASSLVARTYNEQFF.

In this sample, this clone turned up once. The CDR3 is CASSPSRGDQPQHF. The CDR3, as DNA: TGTGCCAGTAGTCCGTCGAGGGGGGATCAGCCCCAGCATTTT. The genes are TRBV19 and TRBJ1-5, with D possibly being TRBD1 (6 bases). There are 14 residues in the CDR3. The germline V gene has CDR1 LNHDA and CDR2 SQIVND (reference sequence). Trimming removed 5 bases from V and 5 bases from J, with 13 bases in between.

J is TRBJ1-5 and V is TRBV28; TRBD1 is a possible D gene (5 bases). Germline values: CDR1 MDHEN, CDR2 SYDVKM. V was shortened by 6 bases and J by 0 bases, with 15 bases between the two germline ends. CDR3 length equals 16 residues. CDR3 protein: CASSPGGGTSNQPQHF. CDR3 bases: TGTGCCAGCAGCCCGGGGGGGGGTACTAGCAATCAGCCCCAGCATTTT.

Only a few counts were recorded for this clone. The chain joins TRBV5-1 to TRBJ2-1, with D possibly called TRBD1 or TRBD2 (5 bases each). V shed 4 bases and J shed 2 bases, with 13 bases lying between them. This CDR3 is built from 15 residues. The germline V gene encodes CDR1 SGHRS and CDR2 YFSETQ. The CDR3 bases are TGCGCCAGCAGCCGGGACGTTAACCCCTACAATGAGCAGTTCTTC. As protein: CASSRDVNPYNEQFF.

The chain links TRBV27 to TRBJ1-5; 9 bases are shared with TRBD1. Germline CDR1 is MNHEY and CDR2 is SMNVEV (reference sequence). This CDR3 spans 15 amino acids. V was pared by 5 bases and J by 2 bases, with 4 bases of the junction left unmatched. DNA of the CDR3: TGTGCCAGCAGTCGCCGGACAGGGGGCAATCAGCCCCAGCATTTT. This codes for CASSRRTGGNQPQHF.